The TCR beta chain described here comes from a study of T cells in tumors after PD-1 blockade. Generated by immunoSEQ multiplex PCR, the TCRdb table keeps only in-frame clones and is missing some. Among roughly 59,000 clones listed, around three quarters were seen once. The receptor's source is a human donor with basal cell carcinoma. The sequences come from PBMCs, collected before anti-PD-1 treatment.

This CDR3 is CASSLSGGGGETQYF. Written as DNA, the CDR3 is TGTGCCAGCAGCTTGTCGGGCGGGGGGGGAGAGACCCAGTACTTC. The chain combines TRBV5-4 with TRBJ2-5; 9 bases map to TRBD2. From germline, CDR1 is SGHNT and CDR2 YYREEE (reference sequence). The CDR3 is made up of 15 amino acids. The V gene end was trimmed by 1 base and the J gene end by 4 bases; junction bases not matched to a gene: 5. The variable domain in full, with the rest retrieved from reference TRBV5-4 and TRBJ2-5, is ETGVTQSPTHLIKTRGQQVTLRCSSQSGHNTVSWYQQALGQGPQFIFQYYREEENGRGNFPPRFSGLQFPNYSSELNVNALELDDSALYLCASSLSGGGGETQYFGPGTRLLVL.